The T cell receptor beta chain described here comes from a study of OX40 agonist ivuxolimab in advanced cancers. Study-level information: Patients achieving partial responses numbered three: one hepatocellular carcinoma case and two cutaneous melanoma cases. Study-wide points: Certain nonresponding patients likewise had low normalized T-cell clonal expansion. With doses of 0.1 to 3.0 mg/kg, CD4+ and CD8+ blood T cells had undergone clonal expansion by week 6.

Note on this clone: Its target is unknown.

From germline, CDR1 is SGHDT and CDR2 YYEEEE. The CDR3 loop spans 11 amino acids. V was pared by 3 bases and J by 6 bases, with 4 bases between. Sequencing used immunoSEQ multiplex PCR; TCRdb keeps in-frame clones, though not all of them. The table has about 55,000 clones, about 88% seen once. Patients with a history of autoimmune disease or on systemic immunosuppression were excluded. This receptor was taken from an adult with an advanced solid tumor such as melanoma, head and neck, liver or kidney cancer. This specimen consisted of CD4+ or CD8+ T cells sorted from blood, obtained in a trial of the OX40 agonist ivuxolimab. This rearrangement joins TRBV5-6 to TRBJ2-1; D gene uncertain. The CDR3 protein is CASSWANEQFF. The CDR3 DNA reads TGTGCCAGCAGCTGGGCCAATGAGCAGTTCTTC.